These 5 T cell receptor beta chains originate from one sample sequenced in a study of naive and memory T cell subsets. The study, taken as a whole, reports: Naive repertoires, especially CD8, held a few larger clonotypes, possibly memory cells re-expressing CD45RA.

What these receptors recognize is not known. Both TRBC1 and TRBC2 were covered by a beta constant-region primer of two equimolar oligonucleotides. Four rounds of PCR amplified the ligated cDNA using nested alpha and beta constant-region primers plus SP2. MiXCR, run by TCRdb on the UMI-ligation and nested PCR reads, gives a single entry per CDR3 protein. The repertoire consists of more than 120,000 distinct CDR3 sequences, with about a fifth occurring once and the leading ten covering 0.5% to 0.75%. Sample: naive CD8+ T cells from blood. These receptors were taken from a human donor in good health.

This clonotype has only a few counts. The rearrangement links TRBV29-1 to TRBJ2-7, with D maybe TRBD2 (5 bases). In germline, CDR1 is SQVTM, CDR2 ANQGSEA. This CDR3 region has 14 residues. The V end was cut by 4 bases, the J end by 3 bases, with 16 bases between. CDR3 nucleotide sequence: TGCAGCGTTGTTGAGGTCGGGAACATCTACGAGCAGTACTTC. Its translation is CSVVEVGNIYEQYF.

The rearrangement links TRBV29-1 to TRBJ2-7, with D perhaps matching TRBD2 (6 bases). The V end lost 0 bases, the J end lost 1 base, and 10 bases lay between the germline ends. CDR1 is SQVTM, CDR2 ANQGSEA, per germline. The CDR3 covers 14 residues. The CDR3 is CSVEDLSGSYEQYF. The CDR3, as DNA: TGCAGCGTTGAAGATCTAAGCGGGTCCTACGAGCAGTACTTC.

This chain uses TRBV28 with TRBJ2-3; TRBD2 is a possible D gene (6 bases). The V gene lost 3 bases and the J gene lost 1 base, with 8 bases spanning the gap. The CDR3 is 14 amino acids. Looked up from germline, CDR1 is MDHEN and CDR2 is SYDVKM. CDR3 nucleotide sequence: TGTGCCAGCAGTTTCGTAGCGGGCACAGATACGCAGTATTTT. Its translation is CASSFVAGTDTQYF.

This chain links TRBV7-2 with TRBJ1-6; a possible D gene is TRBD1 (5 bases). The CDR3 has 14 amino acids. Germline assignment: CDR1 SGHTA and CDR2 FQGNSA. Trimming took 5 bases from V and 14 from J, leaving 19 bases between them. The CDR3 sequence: CASSPLDSSGALHF. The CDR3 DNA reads TGTGCCAGCAGCCCCCTCGACAGTTCTGGGGCCCTCCACTTT.

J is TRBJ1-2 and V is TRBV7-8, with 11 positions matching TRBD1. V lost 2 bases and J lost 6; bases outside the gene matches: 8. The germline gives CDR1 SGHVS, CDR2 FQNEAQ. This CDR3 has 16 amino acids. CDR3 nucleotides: TGTGCCAGCAGCTTATCCCCTCCGGGACAGGGGGATGGCTACACCTTC. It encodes CASSLSPPGQGDGYTF.